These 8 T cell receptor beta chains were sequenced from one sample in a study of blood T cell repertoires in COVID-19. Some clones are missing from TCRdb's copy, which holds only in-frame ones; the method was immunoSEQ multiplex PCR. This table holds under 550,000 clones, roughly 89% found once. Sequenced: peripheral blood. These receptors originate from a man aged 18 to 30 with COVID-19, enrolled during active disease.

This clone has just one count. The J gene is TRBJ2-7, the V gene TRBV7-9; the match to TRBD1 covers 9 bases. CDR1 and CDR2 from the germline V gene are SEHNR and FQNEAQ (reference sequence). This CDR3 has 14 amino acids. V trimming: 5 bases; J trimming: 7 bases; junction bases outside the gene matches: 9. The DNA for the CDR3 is TGTGCCAGCAGCCCTGGACAGGGGTTGCGGGAGCAGTACTTC. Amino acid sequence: CASSPGQGLREQYF.

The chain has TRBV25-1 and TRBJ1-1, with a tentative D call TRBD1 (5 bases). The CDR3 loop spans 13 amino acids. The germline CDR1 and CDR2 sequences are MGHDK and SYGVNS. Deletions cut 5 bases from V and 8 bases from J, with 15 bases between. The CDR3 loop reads CASSTTRDSEAFF. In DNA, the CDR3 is TGTGCCAGCAGTACTACCCGGGACTCCGAAGCTTTCTTT.

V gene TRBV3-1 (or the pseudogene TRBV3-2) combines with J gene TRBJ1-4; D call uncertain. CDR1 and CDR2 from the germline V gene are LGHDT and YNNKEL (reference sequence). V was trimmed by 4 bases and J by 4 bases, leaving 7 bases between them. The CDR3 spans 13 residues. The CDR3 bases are TGTGCCAGCAGCCCGCAGTATAATGAAAAACTGTTTTTT. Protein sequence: CASSPQYNEKLFF.

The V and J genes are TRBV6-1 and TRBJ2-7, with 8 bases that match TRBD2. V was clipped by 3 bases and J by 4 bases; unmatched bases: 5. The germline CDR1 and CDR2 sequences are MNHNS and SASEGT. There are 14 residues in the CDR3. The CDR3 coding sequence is TGTGCCAGCAGTGATCTAGGGACTAGATACGAGCAGTACTTC. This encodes CASSDLGTRYEQYF.

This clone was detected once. This chain's CDR3 is CASSPLGPTGGSYNEQFF. The CDR3 DNA sequence: TGTGCCAGCAGCCCGTTGGGGCCCACGGGGGGCTCCTACAATGAGCAGTTCTTC. The chain links TRBV5-4 to TRBJ2-1, with 7 positions matching TRBD2. Germline CDR1 reads SGHNT; CDR2 reads YYREEE (reference sequence). CDR3 length: 18 amino acids. Losses at the gene ends were 4 bases for V and 0 bases for J; bases not matched to a gene: 13.

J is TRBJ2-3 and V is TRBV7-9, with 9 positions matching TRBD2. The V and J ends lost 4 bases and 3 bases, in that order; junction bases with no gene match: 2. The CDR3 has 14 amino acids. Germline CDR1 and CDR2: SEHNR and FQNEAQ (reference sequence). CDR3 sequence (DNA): TGTGCCAGCAGCTCGGGACTAGCAACAGATACGCAGTATTTT. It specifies CASSSGLATDTQYF.

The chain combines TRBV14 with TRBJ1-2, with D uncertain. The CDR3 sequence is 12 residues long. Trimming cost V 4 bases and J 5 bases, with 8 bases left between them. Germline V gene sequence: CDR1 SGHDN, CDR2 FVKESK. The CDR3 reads CASSLEGYGYTF. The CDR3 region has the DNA TGTGCCAGCAGCCTTGAGGGATATGGCTACACCTTC.

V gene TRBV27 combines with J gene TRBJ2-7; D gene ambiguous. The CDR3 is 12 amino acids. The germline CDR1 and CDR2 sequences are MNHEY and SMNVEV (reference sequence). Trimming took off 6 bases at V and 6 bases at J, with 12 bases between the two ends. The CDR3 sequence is CASRSRVAEQYF. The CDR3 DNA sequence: TGTGCCAGCAGGTCCCGAGTCGCCGAGCAGTACTTC.